This passage covers 20 T cell receptor beta chains from one sample sequenced in a study of cytomegalovirus exposure and HLA in healthy donors. 13 Jbeta primers and 60 Vbeta primers were used for the PCR. Data came from immunoSEQ multiplex PCR; TCRdb stores just in-frame clones and leaves some out. The repertoire consists of 150,000 to 200,000 clones, with approximately 84% occurring once and the leading ten covering roughly 0.2%. Sequenced material: PBMCs. All receptors come from a girl less than two years old in good health and CMV-seronegative.

The rearrangement uses TRBV5-1 and TRBJ2-1, with D perhaps matching TRBD1 (6 bases). Per the germline V gene, CDR1 is SGHRS and CDR2 is YFSETQ. The CDR3 totals 15 residues. The V end lost 3 bases, the J end lost 6 bases, and 16 bases lay between the germline ends. CDR3 sequence reads: CASSSLLDRVNEQFF. The CDR3 region has the DNA TGCGCCAGCAGCTCTCTTTTGGACAGAGTCAATGAGCAGTTCTTC.

Only a few counts were recorded for this clone. The CDR3 DNA reads TGTGCCAGCAACATAGGGACTAGCGGTCAAGAGACCCAGTACTTC. It codes for CASNIGTSGQETQYF. The rearrangement uses TRBV6-5 and TRBJ2-5, with TRBD2 identical over 11 bases. Germline V gives CDR1 MNHEY, CDR2 SVGAGI. The CDR3 is 15 residues long. The V and J ends lost 7 bases and 2 bases, in that order; junction bases with no gene match: 6.

This rearrangement joins TRBV15 to TRBJ1-1; 7 bases agree with TRBD1. Unmatched junction bases numbered 4, after V lost 0 bases and J lost 6 bases. CDR1 LNHNV and CDR2 YYDKDF come from the germline V gene (reference sequence). The CDR3 sequence is 14 residues long. This CDR3 is CATSRDRGFAEAFF. The CDR3, as DNA: TGTGCCACCAGCAGAGACAGGGGGTTCGCTGAAGCTTTCTTT.

This rearrangement joins TRBV2 to TRBJ2-5; 9 bases match TRBD2. Germline lookup yields CDR1 SNHLY and CDR2 FYNNEI. This CDR3 is 15 amino acids long. V dropped 5 bases and J dropped 5; count of bases not matched to a gene: 9. Here the CDR3 reads CASSPRLADGETQYF. The CDR3 DNA follows: TGTGCCAGCAGTCCTCGACTAGCGGATGGGGAGACCCAGTACTTC.

The chain uses TRBV7-9 and TRBJ2-2; 7 bases agree with TRBD2. CDR1 and CDR2 from the germline V gene are SEHNR and FQNEAQ (reference sequence). The CDR3 is 16 amino acids. The trim removed 5 bases at V and 2 bases at J, leaving 8 bases unmatched. The CDR3 sequence: CASSKASGHNTGELFF. CDR3 DNA: TGTGCCAGCAGCAAAGCTAGCGGCCATAACACCGGGGAGCTGTTTTTT.

The rearrangement uses TRBV4-1 and TRBJ1-1; possibly TRBD1 for D (5 bases). This CDR3 is built from 16 residues. Germline values: CDR1 MGHRA, CDR2 YSYEKL. The V end was cut by 3 bases, the J end by 0 bases, with 14 bases between. The CDR3 DNA follows: TGCGCCAGCAGCCAGAGGTGGGGCAGCCTGAACACTGAAGCTTTCTTT. Translated, it gives CASSQRWGSLNTEAFF.

The chain links TRBV4-2 to TRBJ2-7; no reliable D call. Germline CDR1 is LGHNA and CDR2 is YNFKEQ. The CDR3 runs to 13 residues. V shed 0 bases and J shed 5 bases, with 8 bases lying between them. The CDR3 DNA follows: TGTGCCAGCAGCCAAGACCTTACGGACGAGCAGTACTTC. It is translated as CASSQDLTDEQYF.

This chain uses TRBV5-5 with TRBJ2-1; D unclear. CDR1 is SGHKS, CDR2 YYEKEE, per germline (reference sequence). V dropped 2 bases and J dropped 6 bases, with 9 bases sitting between them. This CDR3 has 13 residues. Written as DNA, the CDR3 is TGTGCCAGCAGCTTTATCAGTTTCAATGAGCAGTTCTTC. Residues: CASSFISFNEQFF.

The gene calls are TRBV7-9 and TRBJ2-1; TRBD2 agrees at 11 bases. CDR1 is SEHNR and CDR2 is FQNEAQ in the germline V gene (reference sequence). V was clipped by 6 bases and J by 4 bases; unmatched bases: 8. The CDR3 extends over 16 amino acids. The CDR3 coding sequence is TGTGCCAGCAGTTTCCTTAGCGGGAGGGCTTACAATGAGCAGTTCTTC. Its protein product is CASSFLSGRAYNEQFF.

In the case of this clone: A read error may produce the germline difference seen at one junction end. The chain recombines TRBV7-9 with TRBJ2-3; D might be TRBD2 (5 bases). The CDR3 contains 12 residues. From germline, CDR1 is SEHNR and CDR2 FQNEAQ (reference sequence). CDR3 amino acids: CSSSSTRDTQYF. CDR3 sequence (DNA): TGTTCCAGCAGCTCTACTAGGGATACGCAGTATTTT.

This clone has just a few counts. This chain connects TRBV4-1 to TRBJ2-5; 7 bases agree with TRBD2. The DNA end lines up better with TRBJ2-7; the J call may be wrong. CDR3 size: 15 residues. Germline loops: CDR1 MGHRA, CDR2 YSYEKL. The CDR3 reads CASSQLTSAAYEQYF. CDR3 nucleotide sequence: TGCGCCAGCAGCCAACTCACTAGCGCAGCCTACGAGCAGTACTTC.

As for this clone: Other DNA sequences within the sample encode an identical CDR3. This sequence joins TRBV4-3 and TRBJ2-7, with no clear D. This CDR3 spans 14 amino acids. The germline CDR1 and CDR2 sequences are LGHNA and YSLEER. Trimming removed 0 bases at V and 3 bases at J, with 9 bases between. CDR3 sequence: CASSQDRGNYEQYF. In DNA, the CDR3 is TGCGCCAGCAGCCAAGATAGAGGAAACTACGAGCAGTACTTC.

The rearrangement links TRBV19 to TRBJ2-7; 9 nucleotides agree with TRBD2. The germline gives CDR1 LNHDA, CDR2 SQIVND (reference sequence). CDR3 length: 15 amino acids. The V gene end was trimmed by 6 bases and the J gene end by 1 base; junction bases not matched to a gene: 7. The CDR3 coding sequence is TGTGCCAGTAGCTCAGCGGGGGGTACTTCCTACGAGCAGTACTTC. It specifies CASSSAGGTSYEQYF.

V usage is TRBV11-2 and J usage is TRBJ2-7, with D uncertain. CDR1 and CDR2 (germline): SGHAT, FQNNGV. V dropped 1 base and J dropped 6 bases, with 4 bases sitting between them. The CDR3 loop spans 11 amino acids. CDR3 sequence (DNA): TGTGCCAGCAGCTTAGTCGGCGAGCAGTACTTC. Its protein product is CASSLVGEQYF.

The chain uses TRBV10-3 and TRBJ2-2; possibly TRBD1 for D (6 bases). V gave up 6 bases and J gave up 4 bases, with 15 bases separating them. In germline, CDR1 is ENHRY, CDR2 SYGVKD. The CDR3 loop spans 15 amino acids. Here the CDR3 DNA reads TGTGCCATCAGATCTTTAGGGGGTCCCACCGGGGAGCTGTTTTTT. Its protein product is CAIRSLGGPTGELFF.

This rearrangement joins TRBV13 to TRBJ2-5; D is possibly TRBD2 (6 bases). Trimming shortened V by 4 bases and J by 5 bases, and 14 bases separated the two germline ends. This CDR3 is 14 amino acids long. Germline CDR1 reads PRHDT; CDR2 reads FYEKMQ (reference sequence). The CDR3 DNA sequence: TGTGCCAGCAGCTCGCGGAGGGGTTCGGAGACCCAGTACTTC. Translated, it gives CASSSRRGSETQYF.

This sequence joins TRBV6-1 and TRBJ2-5, with 8 bases lining up with TRBD1. The CDR3 has 14 residues. In germline, CDR1 is MNHNS, CDR2 SASEGT. After removal of 5 bases from V and 5 bases from J, the junction contained 7 bases not matched to a gene. The CDR3 loop is CASSFSRTGETQYF. The CDR3 nucleotides are TGTGCCAGCAGTTTTTCGCGGACAGGGGAGACCCAGTACTTC.

V and J are TRBV7-9 and TRBJ2-3; TRBD1 might be the D (5 bases). Between the trimmed V and J ends, which lost 8 bases and 4 bases, there was a span of 19 bases. CDR3 length: 15 amino acids. Germline lookup yields CDR1 SEHNR and CDR2 FQNEAQ (reference sequence). CDR3 protein: CASVPRQGGADTQYF. CDR3 in DNA: TGTGCCAGCGTACCTCGGCAGGGCGGTGCAGATACGCAGTATTTT.

The chain is built from TRBV5-8 and TRBJ2-7; D remains ambiguous. The germline CDR1 and CDR2 sequences are SGHTS and YDEGEE. The CDR3 is 15 residues long. V dropped 1 base and J dropped 6 bases, with 17 bases sitting between them. As DNA, the CDR3 is TGTGCCAGCAGCTTGCTTGGGCAAAAAGGTGGCGAGCAGTACTTC. Protein sequence: CASSLLGQKGGEQYF.

The V call is TRBV7-9, the J call TRBJ2-3, with D perhaps matching TRBD2 (7 bases). The V and J ends lost 5 bases and 2 bases respectively, with 14 bases between them. Looked up from germline, CDR1 is SEHNR and CDR2 is FQNEAQ (reference sequence). The CDR3 runs 15 residues. The CDR3 DNA reads as TGTGCCAGCAGCCTGCGCGGGGGCACCACAGATACGCAGTATTTT. This encodes CASSLRGGTTDTQYF. The full variable domain, completed using reference TRBV7-9 and TRBJ2-3, is DTGVSQNPRHKITKRGQNVTFRCDPISEHNRLYWYRQTLGQGPEFLTYFQNEAQLEKSRLLSDRFSAERPKGSFSTLEIQRTEQGDSAMYLCASSLRGGTTDTQYFGPGTRLTVL.